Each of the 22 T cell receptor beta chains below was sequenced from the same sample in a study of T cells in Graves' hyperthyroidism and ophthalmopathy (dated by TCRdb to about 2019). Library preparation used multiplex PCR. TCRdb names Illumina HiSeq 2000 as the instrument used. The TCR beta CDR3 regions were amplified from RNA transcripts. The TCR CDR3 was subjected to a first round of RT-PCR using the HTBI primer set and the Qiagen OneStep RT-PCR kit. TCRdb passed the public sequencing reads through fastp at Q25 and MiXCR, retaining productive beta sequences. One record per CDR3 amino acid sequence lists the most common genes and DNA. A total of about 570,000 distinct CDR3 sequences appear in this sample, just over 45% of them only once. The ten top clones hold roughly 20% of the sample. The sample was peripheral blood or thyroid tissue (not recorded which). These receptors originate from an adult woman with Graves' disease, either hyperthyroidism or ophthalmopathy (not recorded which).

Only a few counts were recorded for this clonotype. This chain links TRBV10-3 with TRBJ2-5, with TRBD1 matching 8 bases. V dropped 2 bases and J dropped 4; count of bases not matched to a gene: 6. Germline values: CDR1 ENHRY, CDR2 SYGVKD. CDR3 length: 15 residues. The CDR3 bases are TGTGCCATCAGTGAGGAGGGGACAGGTGGAGAGACCCAGTACTTC. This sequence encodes CAISEEGTGGETQYF.

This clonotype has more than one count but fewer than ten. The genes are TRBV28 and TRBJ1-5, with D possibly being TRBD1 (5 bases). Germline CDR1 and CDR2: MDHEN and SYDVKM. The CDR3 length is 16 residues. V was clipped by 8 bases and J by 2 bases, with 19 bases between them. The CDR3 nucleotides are TGTGCCAGCCTCGGGGGGGGAGGGTACGGCAATCAGCCCCAGCATTTT. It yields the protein CASLGGGGYGNQPQHF.

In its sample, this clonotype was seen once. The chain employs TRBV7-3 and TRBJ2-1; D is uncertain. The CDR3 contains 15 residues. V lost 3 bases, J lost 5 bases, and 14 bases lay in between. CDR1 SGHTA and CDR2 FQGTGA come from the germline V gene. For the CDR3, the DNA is TGTGCCAGCAGCTTCTTAGCCACGTGGGACAATGAGCAGTTCTTC. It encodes CASSFLATWDNEQFF.

This CDR3 is CSAPPGTGVLDYGYTF. DNA of the CDR3: TGCAGTGCTCCACCCGGGACAGGGGTTCTGGACTATGGCTACACCTTC. The chain joins TRBV20-1 to TRBJ1-2, with TRBD1 matching over 10 bases. This CDR3 has 16 amino acids. Germline lookup yields CDR1 DFQATT and CDR2 SNEGSKA (reference sequence). The junction had 12 bases not matched to a gene; V was cut back by 5 bases and J by 3 bases.

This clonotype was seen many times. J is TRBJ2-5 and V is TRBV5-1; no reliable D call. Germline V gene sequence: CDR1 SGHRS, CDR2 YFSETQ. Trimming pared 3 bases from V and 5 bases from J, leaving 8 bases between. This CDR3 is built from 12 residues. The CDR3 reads CASSSKGETQYF. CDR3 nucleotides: TGCGCCAGCAGCTCAAAAGGGGAGACCCAGTACTTC.

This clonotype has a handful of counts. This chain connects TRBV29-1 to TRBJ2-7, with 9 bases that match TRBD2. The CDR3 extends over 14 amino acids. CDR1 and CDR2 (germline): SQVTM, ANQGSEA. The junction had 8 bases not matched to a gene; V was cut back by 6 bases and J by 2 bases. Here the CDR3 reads CSVRTSARPYEQYF. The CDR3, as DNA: TGCAGCGTGCGGACTAGCGCTAGACCCTACGAGCAGTACTTC.

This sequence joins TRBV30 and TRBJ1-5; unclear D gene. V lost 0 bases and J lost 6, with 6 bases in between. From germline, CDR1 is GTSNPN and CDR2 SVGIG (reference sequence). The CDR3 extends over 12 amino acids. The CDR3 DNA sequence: TGTGCCTGGAGTGTGGATCTTCAGCCCCAGCATTTT. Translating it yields CAWSVDLQPQHF.

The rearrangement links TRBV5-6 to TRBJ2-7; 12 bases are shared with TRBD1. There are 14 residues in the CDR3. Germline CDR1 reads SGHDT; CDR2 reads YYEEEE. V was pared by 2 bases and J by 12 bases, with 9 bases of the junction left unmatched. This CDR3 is CASSFGTGGGQGYF. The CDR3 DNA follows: TGTGCCAGCAGCTTCGGGACAGGGGGCGGCCAGGGGTACTTC.

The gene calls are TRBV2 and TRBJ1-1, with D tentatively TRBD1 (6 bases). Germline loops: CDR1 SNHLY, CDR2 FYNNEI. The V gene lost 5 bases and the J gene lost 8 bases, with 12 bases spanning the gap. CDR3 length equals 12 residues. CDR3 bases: TGTGCCAGCAGTTGGACAGCGCCAGAAGCTTTCTTT. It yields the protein CASSWTAPEAFF.

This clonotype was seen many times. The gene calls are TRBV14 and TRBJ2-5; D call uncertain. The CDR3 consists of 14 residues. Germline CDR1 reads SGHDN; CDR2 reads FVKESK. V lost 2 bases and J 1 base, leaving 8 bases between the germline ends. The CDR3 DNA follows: TGTGCCAGCAGCCAAAATCCCATCCAAGAGACCCAGTACTTC. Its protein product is CASSQNPIQETQYF.

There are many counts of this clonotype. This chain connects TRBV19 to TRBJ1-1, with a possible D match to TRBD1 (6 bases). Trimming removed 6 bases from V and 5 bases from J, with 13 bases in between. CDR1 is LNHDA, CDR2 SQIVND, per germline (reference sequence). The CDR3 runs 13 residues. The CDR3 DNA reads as TGTGCCAGTAGGTGGAGAGGGGGTACTGAAGCTTTCTTT. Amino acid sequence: CASRWRGGTEAFF.

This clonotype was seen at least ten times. CDR3 loop: CASSWGNTETQYF. The DNA of the CDR3 is TGCGCCAGCAGCTGGGGCAATACGGAGACCCAGTACTTC. The chain recombines TRBV5-1 with TRBJ2-5; a possible D gene is TRBD1 (5 bases). V shed 3 bases and J shed 5 bases, with 11 bases lying between them. The V gene's germline CDR1 is SGHRS and CDR2 YFSETQ. The CDR3 covers 13 residues.

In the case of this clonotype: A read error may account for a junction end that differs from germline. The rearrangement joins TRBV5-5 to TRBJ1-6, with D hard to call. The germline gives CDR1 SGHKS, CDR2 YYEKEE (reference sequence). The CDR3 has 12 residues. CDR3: CASSAGRRGLLF. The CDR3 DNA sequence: TGTGCCAGCAGCGCCGGGCGACGGGGTCTTCTTTTT.

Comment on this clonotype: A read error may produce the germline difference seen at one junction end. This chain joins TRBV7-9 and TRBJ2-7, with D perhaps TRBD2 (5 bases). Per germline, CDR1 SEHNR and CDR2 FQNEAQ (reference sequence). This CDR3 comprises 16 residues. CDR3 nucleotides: TGCGCCAGCAGCCAAGATCGCCCGGGGAGCTCCTACGAGCAGTACTTC. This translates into CASSQDRPGSSYEQYF.

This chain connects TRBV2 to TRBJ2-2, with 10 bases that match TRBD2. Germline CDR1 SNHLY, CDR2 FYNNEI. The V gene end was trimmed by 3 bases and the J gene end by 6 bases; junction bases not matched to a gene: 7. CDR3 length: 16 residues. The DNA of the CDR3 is TGTGCCAGCAGTGATACCGGGACTAGCGAAGCCGGGGAGCTGTTTTTT. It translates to CASSDTGTSEAGELFF.

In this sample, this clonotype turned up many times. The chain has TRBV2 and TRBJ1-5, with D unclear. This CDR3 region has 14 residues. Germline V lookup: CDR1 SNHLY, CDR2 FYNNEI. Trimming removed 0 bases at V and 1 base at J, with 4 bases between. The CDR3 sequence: CASSEAESNQPQHF. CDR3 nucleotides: TGTGCCAGCAGTGAAGCCGAGAGCAATCAGCCCCAGCATTTT.

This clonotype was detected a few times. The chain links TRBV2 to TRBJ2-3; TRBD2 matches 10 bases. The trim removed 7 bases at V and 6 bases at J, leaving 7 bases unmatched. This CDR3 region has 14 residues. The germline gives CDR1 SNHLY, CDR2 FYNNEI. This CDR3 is CASTSGRATDTQYF. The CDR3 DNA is TGTGCCAGCACCAGCGGGAGGGCCACGGATACGCAGTATTTT.

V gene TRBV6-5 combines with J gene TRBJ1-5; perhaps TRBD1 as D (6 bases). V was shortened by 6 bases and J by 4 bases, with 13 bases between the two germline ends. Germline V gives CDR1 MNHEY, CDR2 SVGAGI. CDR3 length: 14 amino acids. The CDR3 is CASSRGHSNQPQHF. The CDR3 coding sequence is TGTGCCAGCAGCCGGGGACACAGTAATCAGCCCCAGCATTTT.

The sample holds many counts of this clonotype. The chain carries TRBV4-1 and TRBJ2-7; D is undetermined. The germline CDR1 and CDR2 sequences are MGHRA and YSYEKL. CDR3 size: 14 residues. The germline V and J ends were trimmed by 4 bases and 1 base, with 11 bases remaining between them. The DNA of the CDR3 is TGCGCCAGCAGCCGACAACAGATTTCCTACGAGCAGTACTTC. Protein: CASSRQQISYEQYF.

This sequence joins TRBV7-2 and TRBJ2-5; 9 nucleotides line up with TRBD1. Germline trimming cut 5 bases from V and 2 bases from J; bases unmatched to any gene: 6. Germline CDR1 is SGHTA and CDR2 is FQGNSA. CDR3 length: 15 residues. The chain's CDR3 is CASSEGGTGQETQYF. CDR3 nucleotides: TGTGCCAGCAGCGAGGGGGGGACAGGGCAAGAGACCCAGTACTTC.

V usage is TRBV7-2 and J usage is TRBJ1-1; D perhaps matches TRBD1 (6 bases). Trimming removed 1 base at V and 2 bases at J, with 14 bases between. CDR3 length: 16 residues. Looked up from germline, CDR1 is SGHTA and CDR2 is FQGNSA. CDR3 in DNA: TGTGCCAGCAGCTTAGGTGCGCGGGACACCAACACTGAAGCTTTCTTT. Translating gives CASSLGARDTNTEAFF.

The CDR3, as DNA: TGTGCCAGCAGTTTAGTTGCATATGGCTACACCTTC. Translated, it gives CASSLVAYGYTF. This sequence joins TRBV12-3 or TRBV12-4 and TRBJ1-2, with D unresolved. This CDR3 comprises 12 residues. Trimming took 1 base from V and 5 from J, leaving 5 bases between them.